One and the same sample provided the 18 T cell receptor beta chains below, sequenced in a study of blood T cell repertoires in COVID-19. Sequencing used immunoSEQ multiplex PCR; TCRdb keeps in-frame clones, though not all of them. The table has 70,000 to 90,000 clones, almost 85% seen once. Sequenced sample: peripheral blood. The receptors were sampled from an elderly woman with acute or convalescent COVID-19.

The chain carries TRBV11-3 and TRBJ1-3, with TRBD1 as a possible D gene (5 bases). Trimming removed 5 bases at V and 0 bases at J, with 17 bases between. Germline V lookup: CDR1 SGHNT, CDR2 YENEEA. This CDR3 region has 17 residues. The CDR3 region has the DNA TGTGCCAGCAGCCAGGGAACAGGCCTTGACTCTGGAAACACCATATATTTT. Amino acids: CASSQGTGLDSGNTIYF. Combining the CDR3 with reference TRBV11-3 and TRBJ1-3 gives the whole variable domain EAGVVQSPRYKIIEKKQPVAFWCNPISGHNTLYWYLQNLGQGPELLIRYENEEAVDDSQLPKDRFSAERLKGVDSTLKIQPAELGDSAVYLCASSQGTGLDSGNTIYFGEGSWLTVV.

The chain uses TRBV27 and TRBJ1-5, with D possibly matching TRBD1 (6 bases). The CDR3 spans 15 residues. The V end lost 5 bases, the J end lost 2 bases, and 13 bases lay between the germline ends. Per the germline V gene, CDR1 is MNHEY and CDR2 is SMNVEV (reference sequence). In DNA, the CDR3 is TGTGCCAGCAGTGGGATGGGGGCGGGCAATCAGCCCCAGCATTTT. Translation: CASSGMGAGNQPQHF.

V gene TRBV19 combines with J gene TRBJ1-4; D is unclear. The CDR3 extends over 13 amino acids. V was cut by 1 base and J by 5 bases, with 5 bases left in between. Germline assignment: CDR1 LNHDA and CDR2 SQIVND (reference sequence). The CDR3 coding sequence is TGTGCCAGTAGTATAGTCCTAAATGAAAAACTGTTTTTT. This gives the protein CASSIVLNEKLFF.

V and J are TRBV6-1 and TRBJ2-3; D is ambiguous. V dropped 1 base and J dropped 1 base, with 9 bases sitting between them. From germline, CDR1 is MNHNS and CDR2 SASEGT. The CDR3 sequence is 15 residues long. The CDR3 reads CASSEVPSGTDTQYF. In DNA, the CDR3 is TGTGCCAGCAGTGAAGTCCCCAGTGGCACAGATACGCAGTATTTT.

This clone appeared once. The chain has TRBV19 and TRBJ2-2; a weak D match, TRBD2 (6 bases). The germline gives CDR1 LNHDA, CDR2 SQIVND (reference sequence). The V and J ends lost 1 base and 7 bases respectively, with 13 bases between them. The CDR3 is made up of 15 amino acids. The CDR3 region is CASSIAGEPHGELFF. CDR3 in DNA: TGTGCCAGTAGTATAGCGGGGGAGCCCCACGGGGAGCTGTTTTTT.

DNA of the CDR3: TGTGCCAGCAGTGGAACCGGGGACAGGGGGTCCTACGAGCAGTACTTC. Residues: CASSGTGDRGSYEQYF. V gene TRBV6-1 combines with J gene TRBJ2-7; 11 bases map to TRBD1. Germline CDR1 MNHNS, CDR2 SASEGT. The CDR3 is 16 amino acids. With V trimmed by 4 bases and J by 1 base, 6 bases remained unmatched.

V usage is TRBV10-2 and J usage is TRBJ2-2; 15 nucleotides line up with TRBD2. V lost 2 bases, J lost 4 bases, and 11 bases stayed unmatched. The CDR3 has 20 amino acids. Looked up from germline, CDR1 is WSHSY and CDR2 is SAAADI. CDR3 bases: TGCGCCAGCAGTGAGGGTGGACTCGGGACTAGCGGGGGGTCCACCGGGGAGCTGTTTTTT. This encodes CASSEGGLGTSGGSTGELFF.

The V call is TRBV7-9, the J call TRBJ1-6; D remains ambiguous. Germline V gene sequence: CDR1 SEHNR, CDR2 FQNEAQ (reference sequence). The CDR3 spans 14 residues. V lost 7 bases and J 5 bases, leaving 12 bases between the germline ends. The CDR3 nucleotides read TGTGCCAGCACCCTAGCCGGTAATAATTCACCCCTCCACTTT. Encoded protein: CASTLAGNNSPLHF. Complete variable domain (other parts from reference TRBV7-9 and TRBJ1-6): DTGVSQNPRHKITKRGQNVTFRCDPISEHNRLYWYRQTLGQGPEFLTYFQNEAQLEKSRLLSDRFSAERPKGSFSTLEIQRTEQGDSAMYLCASTLAGNNSPLHFGNGTRLTVT.

This chain connects TRBV4-1 to TRBJ2-7; the D gene is possibly TRBD1 (6 bases). The CDR3 has 13 residues. The germline V gene has CDR1 MGHRA and CDR2 YSYEKL. The V end lost 1 base, the J end lost 6 bases, and 10 bases lay between the germline ends. The CDR3 nucleotides read TGCGCCAGCAGCCAAGGGGCCAGGGGCGAGCAGTACTTC. It yields the protein CASSQGARGEQYF.

This chain uses TRBV5-6 with TRBJ2-5; TRBD2 aligns across 9 bases. The length of the CDR3 is 15 residues. Trimming took 2 bases from V and 5 from J; bases not matched to a gene: 7. Germline CDR1 reads SGHDT; CDR2 reads YYEEEE. The CDR3, as DNA: TGTGCCAGCAGCTTCTGGGGACTAGCCCAGGAGACCCAGTACTTC. It is translated as CASSFWGLAQETQYF.

The J gene is TRBJ2-5, the V gene TRBV6-5, with 9 bases lining up with TRBD1. From germline, CDR1 is MNHEY and CDR2 SVGAGI. This CDR3 contains 14 residues. Germline trimming cut 6 bases from V and 5 bases from J; bases unmatched to any gene: 7. CDR3: CASRTQGARETQYF. Written as DNA, the CDR3 is TGTGCCAGCAGAACACAGGGGGCTAGGGAGACCCAGTACTTC.

The chain is built from TRBV5-1 and TRBJ2-7; the match to TRBD2 covers 11 bases. Germline V CDR1 and CDR2: SGHRS, YFSETQ. This CDR3 region has 16 residues. The V and J ends lost 2 bases and 2 bases, in that order; junction bases with no gene match: 6. CDR3 nucleotide sequence: TGCGCCAGCAGCTTAAGGACTAGCGGGTCCCCCTACGAGCAGTACTTC. This gives the protein CASSLRTSGSPYEQYF.

The chain has TRBV2 and TRBJ2-1; D perhaps matches TRBD1 (6 bases). Germline V lookup: CDR1 SNHLY, CDR2 FYNNEI. The V gene lost 7 bases and the J gene lost 9 bases, with 16 bases spanning the gap. The CDR3 has 13 residues. The CDR3 protein is CASNWGRQGEQFF. The DNA for the CDR3 is TGTGCCAGCAACTGGGGGCGTCAGGGTGAGCAGTTCTTC.

The chain carries TRBV20-1 and TRBJ1-2; no firm D call. The V gene lost 5 bases and the J gene lost 4 bases, with 8 bases spanning the gap. Germline V gene lookup returns CDR1 DFQATT and CDR2 SNEGSKA (reference sequence). The CDR3 has 11 residues. Here the CDR3 reads CSAAAGYGYTF. The CDR3 DNA reads TGCAGTGCTGCAGCAGGCTATGGCTACACCTTC.

The gene calls are TRBV7-9 and TRBJ1-2; D gene unclear. V was pared by 5 bases and J by 0 bases, with 13 bases between. This CDR3 contains 15 residues. The V gene's germline CDR1 is SEHNR and CDR2 FQNEAQ (reference sequence). CDR3 DNA: TGTGCCAGCAGCCTCGGGATTGGAGCTAACTATGGCTACACCTTC. The encoded protein is CASSLGIGANYGYTF.

A few counts support this clone. This chain links TRBV15 with TRBJ2-7; perhaps TRBD2 as D (6 bases). The CDR3 is 13 amino acids. Germline V gives CDR1 LNHNV, CDR2 YYDKDF (reference sequence). V lost 4 bases, J lost 3 bases, and 10 bases lay in between. The CDR3 bases are TGTGCCACCAGCACTAGCGCCGACTACGAGCAGTACTTC. Protein sequence: CATSTSADYEQYF.

The gene calls are TRBV12-3 or TRBV12-4 and TRBJ2-5; the D gene is possibly TRBD1 (5 bases). V dropped 5 bases and J dropped 4 bases, with 11 bases sitting between them. The CDR3 has 13 residues. CDR3 protein: CASSARQRETQYF. In nucleotides, the CDR3 is TGTGCCAGCAGTGCCAGACAGCGAGAGACCCAGTACTTC.

V is TRBV2 and J is TRBJ2-4; tentative D call: TRBD2 (5 bases). The germline CDR1 and CDR2 sequences are SNHLY and FYNNEI. Trimming took off 8 bases at V and 5 bases at J, with 13 bases between the two ends. The CDR3 is 13 amino acids. CDR3 bases: TGTGCCAGCCCACCGGGGATCCAAAACATTCAGTACTTC. It encodes CASPPGIQNIQYF.